Sequencing of this T cell receptor (beta chain) was carried out in a study of blood T cell repertoires in COVID-19. For the study at large: Italy, Spain and the United States were the sources of the convalescent and acute COVID-19 samples.

The CDR3 runs to 12 residues. Germline CDR1 and CDR2: SGHTA and FQGNSA. V lost 6 bases to trimming and J lost 0 bases, with 6 bases between them. Source study methods: Using reference gene primer amplification, nucleated cell counts were estimated. TCRdb's copy holds only in-frame clones and misses some; the assay was immunoSEQ multiplex PCR. The V and J calls and the clone size are those of that table, but D and trimming were determined from the DNA. Here the sample spans some 140,000 clones, almost 80% being singletons. This TCR came from a man in his 60s who had recovered from COVID-19. V gene TRBV7-2 combines with J gene TRBJ2-7; D gene ambiguous. Sequencing used peripheral blood. CDR3 in amino acids: CASSPSSYEQYF. CDR3 nucleotides: TGTGCCAGCAGTCCTAGCTCCTACGAGCAGTACTTC.